A single TCR beta chain is shown here with its context. The data stem from a study of early T cells in non-severe SARS-CoV-2 infection. Via MiXCR, TCRdb re-called the 5' RACE reads, giving one row per CDR3 protein. Of about 100,000 distinct CDR3 sequences listed, around 10% are singletons. Trimming pared 2 bases from V and 0 bases from J, leaving 9 bases between. Germline lookup yields CDR1 MNHNY and CDR2 SVGAGI (reference sequence). The CDR3 has 15 amino acids. The sequenced material came from whole blood. The chain recombines TRBV6-6 with TRBJ2-3; no clear D gene. The sequence was collected from an adult who was a healthcare worker with PCR-confirmed SARS-CoV-2 infection or an uninfected control (not recorded which). The chain's CDR3 is CASSYLVSSTDTQYF. In DNA form, the CDR3 reads TGTGCCAGCAGTTACCTAGTCTCCAGCACAGATACGCAGTATTTT.